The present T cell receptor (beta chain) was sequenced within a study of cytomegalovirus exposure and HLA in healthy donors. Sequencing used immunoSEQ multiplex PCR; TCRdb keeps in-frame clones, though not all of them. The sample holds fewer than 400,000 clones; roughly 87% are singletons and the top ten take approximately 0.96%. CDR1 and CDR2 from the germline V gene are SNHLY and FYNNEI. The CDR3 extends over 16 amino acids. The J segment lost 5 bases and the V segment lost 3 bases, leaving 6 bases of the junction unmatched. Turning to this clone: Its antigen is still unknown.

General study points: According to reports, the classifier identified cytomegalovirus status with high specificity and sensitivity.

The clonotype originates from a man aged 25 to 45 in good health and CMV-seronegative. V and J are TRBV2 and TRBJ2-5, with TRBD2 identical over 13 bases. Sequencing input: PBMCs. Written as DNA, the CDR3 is TGTGCCAGCAGTGATCCGGGACTAGCGGGGAAGGAGACCCAGTACTTC. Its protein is CASSDPGLAGKETQYF.